This T cell receptor beta chain is drawn from a study of CD8 T cells in Susac syndrome. Study information: When blood was collected, patients with Susac syndrome were therapy-naive, were taking corticosteroids, or were receiving intravenous immunoglobulin alone.

Study-wide points: Clonal expansion of Susac CD8+ cells peaked in TEMRA cells, and it also peaked in active patients.

RNA in amounts of 0.5 to 1 ug was reverse transcribed with random hexamers. Amplification of the TCR beta CDR3 was carried out by immunoSEQ multiplex PCR, which spanned a total of 54 Vbeta and 13 Jbeta segments. One entry per CDR3 protein, called by TCRdb with MiXCR from the immunoSEQ multiplex PCR reads. The sample consists of around 95,000 distinct CDR3 sequences, 95% of them appearing once. V was cut by 2 bases and J by 11 bases, with 12 bases left in between. In germline, CDR1 is MGHRA, CDR2 YSYEKL. The CDR3 length is 12 residues. Comments on this clonotype: Its specificity is not known.

CD8+ and CD4+ T cells taken from blood had their TCR beta sequenced. The TCR comes from a human donor with Susac syndrome. V gene TRBV4-1 combines with J gene TRBJ1-1; weak D call: TRBD1 (5 bases). Sequencing was carried out using CD8+ T cells from PBMCs. This CDR3 reads CASSQTQGAAFF. As DNA, the CDR3 is TGCGCCAGCAGCCAAACGCAGGGAGCGGCTTTCTTT.